This T cell receptor (beta chain) was sequenced during a study of shared clonotypes between healthy human individuals. Overall study context: A donor's plate count was three for CD4 naive and three for CD4 memory; CD8 naive had two and CD8 memory one. Whole-study results and caveats: With a handful of donors compared, 4.5% to 6.5% of naive CD4 clonotypes were shared. What rarefaction showed was incomplete sorted-subset sequencing despite large depth. Naive subsets typically showed greater estimated richness than memory subsets.

Only in-frame clones appear in the TCRdb table, and some are missing; sequencing was by immunoSEQ multiplex PCR. The sample yields some 2 million clones, approximately 94% seen once. With regard to this clone: Its antigen is not known.

The CDR3 totals 12 residues. Trimming took 4 bases from V and 5 from J, leaving 10 bases between them. Germline loops: CDR1 SGHRS, CDR2 YFSETQ. The naive CD8 fraction comprised CD45RO-negative cells positively selected for CCR7 and excluded terminally differentiated effector memory CD45RA+ cells. The receptor was isolated from a man younger than 30 in good health. Sequencing was performed on naive CD8+ T cells sorted from blood. The chain is built from TRBV5-1 and TRBJ2-7; the D gene could be TRBD1 or TRBD2 (5 bases each). The DNA for the CDR3 is TGCGCCAGCAGCGGTGGGACGGACGAGCAGTACTTC. Translation: CASSGGTDEQYF.